The TCR beta chain described here comes from a study of T cells in Graves' hyperthyroidism and ophthalmopathy. Orbital computed tomography and thyroid ultrasound, together with serum TRAb and thyroxine and clinical symptoms, were used for diagnoses. TCR beta CDR3 regions were amplified from RNA transcripts. Using the HTBI primer set, a first-round RT-PCR was run on the TCR CDR3. TCRdb redid the calling of the multiplex PCR reads with MiXCR, one entry per CDR3 protein. Of 350,000 to 500,000 distinct CDR3 sequences in the sample, roughly 13% were seen once. This clonotype was seen repeatedly, ten times or more. The specimen was blood. This clonotype was obtained from a woman aged 18-29 years with Graves' hyperthyroidism.

CDR3 nucleotides: TGTGCCAGCAGCCCTCCGTGGACTACCTACAATGAGCAGTTCTTC. It encodes CASSPPWTTYNEQFF. The chain combines TRBV3-1 with TRBJ2-1; the D gene is possibly TRBD2 (6 bases). Germline CDR1 LGHDT, CDR2 YNNKEL (reference sequence). V lost 4 bases and J lost 2, with 12 bases in between. The CDR3 length is 15 residues.